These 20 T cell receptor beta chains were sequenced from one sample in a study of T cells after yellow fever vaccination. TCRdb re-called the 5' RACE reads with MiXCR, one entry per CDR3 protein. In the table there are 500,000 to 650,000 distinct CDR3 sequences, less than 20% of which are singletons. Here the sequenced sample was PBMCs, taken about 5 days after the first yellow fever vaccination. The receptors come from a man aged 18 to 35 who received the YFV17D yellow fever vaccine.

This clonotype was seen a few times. CDR3 DNA: TGTGCCAGCAGCCAAGGGGACAGGCGAAATGAAAAACTGTTTTTT. Translated: CASSQGDRRNEKLFF. This chain uses TRBV7-9 with TRBJ1-4, with 8 nucleotides matching TRBD1. Per the germline V gene, CDR1 is SEHNR and CDR2 is FQNEAQ (reference sequence). Unmatched junction bases numbered 7, after V lost 5 bases and J lost 5 bases. This CDR3 is built from 15 residues.

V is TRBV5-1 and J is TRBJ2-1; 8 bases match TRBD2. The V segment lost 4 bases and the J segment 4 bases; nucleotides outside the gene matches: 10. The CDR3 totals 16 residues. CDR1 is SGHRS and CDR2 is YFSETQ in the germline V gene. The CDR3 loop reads CASSSNGGAYYNEQFF. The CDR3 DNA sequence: TGCGCCAGCAGCAGCAACGGGGGGGCGTATTACAATGAGCAGTTCTTC.

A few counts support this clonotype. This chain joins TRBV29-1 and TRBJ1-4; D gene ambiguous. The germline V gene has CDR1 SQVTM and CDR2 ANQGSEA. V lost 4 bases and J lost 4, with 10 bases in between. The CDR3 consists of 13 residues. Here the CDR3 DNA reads TGCAGCGTTGGATCTGGGGTTAATGAAAAACTGTTTTTT. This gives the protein CSVGSGVNEKLFF. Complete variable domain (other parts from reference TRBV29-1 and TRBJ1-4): SAVISQKPSRDICQRGTSLTIQCQVDSQVTMMFWYRQQPGQSLTLIATANQGSEATYESGFVIDKFPISRPNLTFSTLTVSNMSPEDSSIYLCSVGSGVNEKLFFGSGTQLSVL.

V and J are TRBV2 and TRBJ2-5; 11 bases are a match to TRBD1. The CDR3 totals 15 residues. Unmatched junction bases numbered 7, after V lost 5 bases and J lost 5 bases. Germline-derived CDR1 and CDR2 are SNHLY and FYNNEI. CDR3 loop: CASSNRDRGVETQYF. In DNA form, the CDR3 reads TGTGCCAGCAGTAACCGGGACAGGGGGGTTGAGACCCAGTACTTC.

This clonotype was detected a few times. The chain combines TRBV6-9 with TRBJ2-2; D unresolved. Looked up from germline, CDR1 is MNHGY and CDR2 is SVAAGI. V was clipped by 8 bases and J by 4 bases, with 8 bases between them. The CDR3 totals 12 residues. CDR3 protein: CASVPSTGELFF. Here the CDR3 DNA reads TGTGCCAGCGTTCCCAGCACCGGGGAGCTGTTTTTT.

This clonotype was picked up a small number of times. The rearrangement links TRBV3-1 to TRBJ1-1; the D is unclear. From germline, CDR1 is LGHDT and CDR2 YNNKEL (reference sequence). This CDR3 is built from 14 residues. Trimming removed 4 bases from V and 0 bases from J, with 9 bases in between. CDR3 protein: CASSPTELNTEAFF. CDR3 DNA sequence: TGTGCCAGCAGCCCTACAGAGCTGAACACTGAAGCTTTCTTT.

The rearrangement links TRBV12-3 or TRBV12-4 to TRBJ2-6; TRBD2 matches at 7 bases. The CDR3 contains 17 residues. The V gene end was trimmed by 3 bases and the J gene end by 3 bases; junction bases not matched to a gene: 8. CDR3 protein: CASSLFRGVFGANVLTF. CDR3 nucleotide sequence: TGTGCCAGCAGTTTGTTCCGGGGGGTCTTTGGGGCCAACGTCCTGACTTTC.

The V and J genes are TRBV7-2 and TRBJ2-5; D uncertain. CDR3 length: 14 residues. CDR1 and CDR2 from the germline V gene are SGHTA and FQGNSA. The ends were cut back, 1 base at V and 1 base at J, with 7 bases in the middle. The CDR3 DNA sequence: TGTGCCAGCAGCTTAGATCCTAGCCAAGAGACCCAGTACTTC. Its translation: CASSLDPSQETQYF. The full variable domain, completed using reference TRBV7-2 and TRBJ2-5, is GAGVSQSPSNKVTEKGKDVELRCDPISGHTALYWYRQSLGQGLEFLIYFQGNSAPDKSGLPSDRFSAERTGGSVSTLTIQRTQQEDSAVYLCASSLDPSQETQYFGPGTRLLVL.

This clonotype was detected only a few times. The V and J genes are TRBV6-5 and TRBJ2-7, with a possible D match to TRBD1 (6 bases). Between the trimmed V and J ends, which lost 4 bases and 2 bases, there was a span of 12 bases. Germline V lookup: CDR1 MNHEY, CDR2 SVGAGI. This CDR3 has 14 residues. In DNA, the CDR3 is TGTGCCAGCAGTTGGACAGACGGCCCCTACGAGCAGTACTTC. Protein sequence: CASSWTDGPYEQYF.

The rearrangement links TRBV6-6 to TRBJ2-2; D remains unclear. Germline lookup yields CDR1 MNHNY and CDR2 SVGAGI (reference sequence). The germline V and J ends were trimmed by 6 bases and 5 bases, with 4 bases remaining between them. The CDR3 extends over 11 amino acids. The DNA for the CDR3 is TGTGCCAGCAGCTGGACCGGGGAGCTGTTTTTT. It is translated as CASSWTGELFF.

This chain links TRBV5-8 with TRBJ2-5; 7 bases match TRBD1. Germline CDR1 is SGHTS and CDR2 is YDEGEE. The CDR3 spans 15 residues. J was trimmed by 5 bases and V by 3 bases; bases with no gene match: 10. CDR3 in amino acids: CASSSGQAAGETQYF. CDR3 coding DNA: TGTGCCAGCAGCTCCGGACAGGCAGCTGGGGAGACCCAGTACTTC.

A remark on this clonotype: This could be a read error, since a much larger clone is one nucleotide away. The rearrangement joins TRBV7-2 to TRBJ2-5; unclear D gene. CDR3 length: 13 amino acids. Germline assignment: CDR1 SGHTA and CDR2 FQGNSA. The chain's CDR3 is CASSPRQRETLYF. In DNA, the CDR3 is TGTGCCAGCAGCCCCCGACAAAGAGAGACCCTGTACTTC.

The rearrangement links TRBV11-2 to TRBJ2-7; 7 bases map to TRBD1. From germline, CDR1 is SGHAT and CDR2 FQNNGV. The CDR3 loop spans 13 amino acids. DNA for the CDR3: TGTGCCAGCAGCTTGGGGGATGCGACAGGGTATAGAGTC. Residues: CASSLGDATGYRV.

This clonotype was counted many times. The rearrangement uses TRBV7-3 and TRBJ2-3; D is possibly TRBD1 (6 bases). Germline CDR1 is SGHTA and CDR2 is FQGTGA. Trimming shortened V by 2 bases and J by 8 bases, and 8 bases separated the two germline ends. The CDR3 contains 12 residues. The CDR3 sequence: CASSLGGGTQYF. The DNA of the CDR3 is TGTGCCAGCAGCTTAGGGGGCGGTACGCAGTATTTT.

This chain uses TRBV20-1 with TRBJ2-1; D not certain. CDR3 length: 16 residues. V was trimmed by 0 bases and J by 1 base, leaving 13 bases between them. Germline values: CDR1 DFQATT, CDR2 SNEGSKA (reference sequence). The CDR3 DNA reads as TGCAGTGCTAGAGATCGTAGGTCTGGGTCCTACAATGAGCAGTTCTTC. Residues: CSARDRRSGSYNEQFF.

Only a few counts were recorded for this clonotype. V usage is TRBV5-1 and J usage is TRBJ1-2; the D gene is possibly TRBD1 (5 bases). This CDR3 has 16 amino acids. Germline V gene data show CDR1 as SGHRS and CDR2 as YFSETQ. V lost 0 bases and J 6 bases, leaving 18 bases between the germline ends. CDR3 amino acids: CASSLARASQGDGYTF. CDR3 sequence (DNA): TGCGCCAGCAGCTTGGCCAGGGCGTCCCAGGGAGATGGCTACACCTTC.

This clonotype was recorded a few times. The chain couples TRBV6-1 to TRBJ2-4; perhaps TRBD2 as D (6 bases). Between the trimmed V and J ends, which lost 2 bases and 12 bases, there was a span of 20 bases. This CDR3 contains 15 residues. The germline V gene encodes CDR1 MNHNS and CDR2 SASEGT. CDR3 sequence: CASSEIAGLGWSQYF. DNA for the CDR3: TGTGCCAGCAGTGAAATCGCGGGGCTCGGGTGGAGTCAGTACTTC.

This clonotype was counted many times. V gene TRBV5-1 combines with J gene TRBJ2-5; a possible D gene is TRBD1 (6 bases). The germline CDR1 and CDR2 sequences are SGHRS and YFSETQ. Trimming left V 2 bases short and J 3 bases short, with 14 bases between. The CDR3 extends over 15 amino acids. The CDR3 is CASSFAGTTEETQYF. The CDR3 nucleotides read TGCGCCAGCAGCTTTGCAGGGACAACCGAAGAGACCCAGTACTTC.

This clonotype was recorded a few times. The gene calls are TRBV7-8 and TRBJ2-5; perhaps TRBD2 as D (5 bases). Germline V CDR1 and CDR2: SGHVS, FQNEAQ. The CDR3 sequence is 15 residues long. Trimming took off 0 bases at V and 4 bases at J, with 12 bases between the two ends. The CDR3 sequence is CASSLAPSSPETQYF. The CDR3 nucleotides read TGTGCCAGCAGCTTAGCCCCTAGCTCACCAGAGACCCAGTACTTC.

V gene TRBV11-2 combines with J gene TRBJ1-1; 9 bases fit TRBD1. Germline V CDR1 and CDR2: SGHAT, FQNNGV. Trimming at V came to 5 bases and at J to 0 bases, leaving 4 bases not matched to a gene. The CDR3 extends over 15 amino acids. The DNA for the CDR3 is TGTGCCAGCAGCCAAAGACAGGGGGTGAACACTGAAGCTTTCTTT. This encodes CASSQRQGVNTEAFF.